One and the same sample provided the 21 T cell receptor beta chains below, sequenced in a study of OX40 agonist ivuxolimab in advanced cancers. TCRdb keeps only in-frame clones here, not all; method: immunoSEQ multiplex PCR. The repertoire holds about 27,000 clones, with less than 85% as singletons. The starting material was CD4+ or CD8+ T cells sorted from blood, obtained in a trial of the OX40 agonist ivuxolimab. The receptors stem from an adult with an advanced solid tumor such as melanoma, head and neck, liver or kidney cancer.

The gene calls are TRBV5-8 and TRBJ1-5; TRBD1 is a possible D gene (5 bases). The CDR3 has 17 amino acids. Germline assignment: CDR1 SGHTS and CDR2 YDEGEE. V was trimmed by 3 bases and J by 1 base, leaving 17 bases between them. The CDR3 coding sequence is TGTGCCAGCAGCTCACCTGGACATCACCGGAGCAATCAGCCCCAGCATTTT. Translation: CASSSPGHHRSNQPQHF.

V is TRBV7-8 and J is TRBJ1-5; 7 positions agree with TRBD1. CDR3 length: 14 amino acids. J lost 5 bases, V lost 3 bases, and 4 bases had no gene match. CDR1 is SGHVS, CDR2 FQNEAQ, per germline. The CDR3 region is CASSLNRGDQPQHF. CDR3 DNA sequence: TGTGCCAGCAGCTTGAACAGGGGCGATCAGCCCCAGCATTTT.

This clone appeared a few times. The V call is TRBV6-5, the J call TRBJ1-6; D remains unclear. Germline V CDR1 and CDR2: MNHEY, SVGAGI. The CDR3 totals 15 residues. V was shortened by 0 bases and J by 7 bases, with 10 bases between the two germline ends. DNA for the CDR3: TGTGCCAGCAGTTACTCGGGTAGGCTCAATTCACCCCTCCACTTT. This codes for CASSYSGRLNSPLHF.

This chain joins TRBV29-1 and TRBJ2-5; D not certain. The germline V and J ends were trimmed by 7 bases and 3 bases, with 6 bases remaining between them. The germline V gene encodes CDR1 SQVTM and CDR2 ANQGSEA. The CDR3 totals 10 residues. DNA of the CDR3: TGCAGCGCCACGAAAGAGACCCAGTACTTC. Encoded protein: CSATKETQYF.

The rearrangement joins TRBV9 to TRBJ1-1; the D is unclear. V lost 3 bases, J lost 6 bases, and 9 bases lay in between. The CDR3 is 12 residues long. From germline, CDR1 is SGDLS and CDR2 YYNGEE. CDR3 in DNA: TGTGCCAGCAGCGCGAAGGGCCCTGAAGCTTTCTTT. This translates into CASSAKGPEAFF.

V usage is TRBV2 and J usage is TRBJ1-5; 7 positions agree with TRBD1. The CDR3 loop spans 14 amino acids. Per germline, CDR1 SNHLY and CDR2 FYNNEI. Germline trimming cut 6 bases from V and 3 bases from J; bases unmatched to any gene: 5. The CDR3 DNA reads as TGTGCCAGCAGCAAGGGACAGAACAATCAGCCCCAGCATTTT. It encodes CASSKGQNNQPQHF.

Only a few counts were recorded for this clone. This rearrangement joins TRBV30 to TRBJ1-1, with D unclear. Per the germline V gene, CDR1 is GTSNPN and CDR2 is SVGIG (reference sequence). Deletions cut 5 bases from V and 4 bases from J, with 11 bases between. This CDR3 contains 12 residues. CDR3 residues: CAWGSARTEAFF. The CDR3 DNA is TGTGCCTGGGGGTCCGCCCGCACTGAAGCTTTCTTT.

About this clone itself: The identical CDR3 is also encoded by other nucleotide sequences in the sample. The chain employs TRBV5-1 and TRBJ2-2; 7 bases are a match to TRBD2. The CDR3 length is 11 residues. With V trimmed by 7 bases and J by 7 bases, 1 base remained unmatched. CDR1 SGHRS and CDR2 YFSETQ come from the germline V gene. The CDR3 DNA follows: TGCGCCAGCGGGGGGGGCGGGGAGCTGTTTTTT. This translates into CASGGGGELFF.

The chain's CDR3 is CASSSTWGWVRNIQYF. The CDR3 bases are TGTGCCAGCAGCTCCACGTGGGGGTGGGTGAGGAACATTCAGTACTTC. V and J are TRBV5-6 and TRBJ2-4; D could derive from TRBD1 or TRBD2 (5 bases each). Germline V gene sequence: CDR1 SGHDT, CDR2 YYEEEE. Trimming shortened V by 3 bases and J by 7 bases, and 20 bases separated the two germline ends. The CDR3 is 16 amino acids.

This chain uses TRBV4-2 with TRBJ1-1; TRBD1 is a possible D gene (5 bases). Germline V gene data show CDR1 as LGHNA and CDR2 as YNFKEQ. The V end was cut by 1 base, the J end by 6 bases, with 6 bases between. The CDR3 runs 12 residues. The CDR3 region has the DNA TGTGCCAGCAGCCAAGCGGGGGCTGAAGCTTTCTTT. Encoded protein: CASSQAGAEAFF.

The chain joins TRBV29-1 to TRBJ1-1; TRBD1 aligns across 8 bases. The CDR3 has 16 amino acids. J was trimmed by 1 base and V by 6 bases; bases with no gene match: 13. Germline CDR1 reads SQVTM; CDR2 reads ANQGSEA. This CDR3 reads CSVALGQGAANTEAFF. The CDR3 DNA follows: TGCAGCGTGGCATTAGGGCAGGGGGCCGCGAACACTGAAGCTTTCTTT.

The rearrangement links TRBV6-1 to TRBJ1-1, with 7 positions matching TRBD1. The germline CDR1 and CDR2 sequences are MNHNS and SASEGT. The V gene end was trimmed by 3 bases and the J gene end by 4 bases; junction bases not matched to a gene: 14. The CDR3 runs to 17 residues. The CDR3 bases are TGTGCCAGCAGTGATCTCCTCGACAGGGAAACCAGCACTGAAGCTTTCTTT. It yields the protein CASSDLLDRETSTEAFF.

The CDR3 DNA follows: TGTGCCAGCAGCTTAGGAGCGGGAGCGCAAGAGACCCAGTACTTC. This codes for CASSLGAGAQETQYF. The V call is TRBV11-2, the J call TRBJ2-5; 8 positions agree with TRBD2. This CDR3 has 15 residues. Trimming at V came to 1 base and at J to 2 bases, leaving 3 bases not matched to a gene. CDR1 is SGHAT and CDR2 is FQNNGV in the germline V gene.

The gene calls are TRBV11-3 and TRBJ2-5, with 10 bases aligning to TRBD2. The CDR3 covers 18 residues. Germline CDR1 SGHNT, CDR2 YENEEA. V shed 0 bases and J 2 bases; nucleotides not matched to a gene: 9. CDR3 sequence (DNA): TGTGCCAGCAGCTTAGATGGCCACGAACTAGCGGGGCAAGAGACCCAGTACTTC. Translated: CASSLDGHELAGQETQYF.

The chain employs TRBV6-5 and TRBJ2-3; D gene ambiguous. Looked up from germline, CDR1 is MNHEY and CDR2 is SVGAGI. The V and J ends lost 0 bases and 8 bases respectively, with 9 bases between them. The CDR3 sequence is 13 residues long. CDR3 amino acids: CASSYSSTGTQYF. CDR3 nucleotide sequence: TGTGCCAGCAGTTACTCAAGCACTGGTACGCAGTATTTT.

This rearrangement joins TRBV7-6 to TRBJ2-7; no definite D call. The CDR3 covers 13 residues. V dropped 5 bases and J dropped 4 bases, with 12 bases sitting between them. Germline loops: CDR1 SGHVS, CDR2 FNYEAQ. For the CDR3, the DNA is TGTGCCAGCAGCCTGTCTCTGGGATACGAGCAGTACTTC. Its translation: CASSLSLGYEQYF. Full variable domain (remainder filled in from reference TRBV7-6 and TRBJ2-7): GAGVSQSPRYKVTKRGQDVALRCDPISGHVSLYWYRQALGQGPEFLTYFNYEAQQDKSGLPNDRFSAERPEGSISTLTIQRTEQRDSAMYRCASSLSLGYEQYFGPGTRLTVT.

The V gene is TRBV2, the J gene TRBJ2-5; TRBD2 matches 10 bases. The CDR3 length is 15 residues. J gave up 3 bases and V 6 bases, and 7 bases lay outside the gene matches. CDR1 is SNHLY and CDR2 is FYNNEI in the germline V gene. Here the CDR3 DNA reads TGTGCCAGCAGAGCCTTTCTAGCGGGGGAAGAGACCCAGTACTTC. Residues: CASRAFLAGEETQYF.

The genes are TRBV14 and TRBJ2-7, with 8 nucleotides matching TRBD1. The CDR3 contains 15 residues. Germline CDR1 and CDR2: SGHDN and FVKESK. The junction had 5 bases not matched to a gene; V was cut back by 0 bases and J by 4 bases. The CDR3 DNA reads TGTGCCAGCAGCCAAGAGGGCAGGGGGCGGTACGAGCAGTACTTC. This codes for CASSQEGRGRYEQYF.

The V gene is TRBV15, the J gene TRBJ2-1; possibly TRBD2 for D (6 bases). V lost 4 bases and J lost 7, with 20 bases in between. CDR1 LNHNV and CDR2 YYDKDF come from the germline V gene (reference sequence). This CDR3 is 16 amino acids long. The CDR3 DNA reads TGTGCCACCAGCACCCGGGACTTGGGATGGGTGAATGAGCAGTTCTTC. This gives the protein CATSTRDLGWVNEQFF.

This clone was found once. The J gene is TRBJ2-1, the V gene TRBV7-6; D might be TRBD1 (5 bases). Trimming took off 2 bases at V and 5 bases at J, with 13 bases between the two ends. This CDR3 has 15 residues. CDR1 and CDR2 from the germline V gene are SGHVS and FNYEAQ. The CDR3 sequence: CASSLFSRADNEQFF. The CDR3, as DNA: TGTGCCAGCAGCTTATTCTCCAGGGCAGACAATGAGCAGTTCTTC.

In the case of this clone: This may arise from a read error, as a much more abundant clone is one base away. The rearrangement links TRBV2 to TRBJ1-1, with D perhaps matching TRBD1 (5 bases). The V gene's germline CDR1 is SNHLY and CDR2 FYNNEI. This CDR3 is built from 13 residues. V lost 6 bases, J lost 0 bases, and 8 bases lay in between. CDR3 sequence (DNA): TGTGCCAGCAGCTACAGGTTGAACACTGAAGCTTTCTTT. Amino acids: CASSYRLNTEAFF.